Below are 6 T cell receptor beta chains sequenced from a single sample in a study of blood T cell repertoires in COVID-19. Profiled with immunoSEQ multiplex PCR; TCRdb holds only in-frame clones, not every one. The sample carries about 23,000 clones, 90% recorded once. Sequencing input: peripheral blood. The receptors come from a human donor in a cohort sampled during active COVID-19.

The CDR3 loop is CASSQDFSRVSVSSGNTIYF. CDR3 coding DNA: TGCGCCAGCAGCCAAGATTTTTCTCGCGTGTCGGTGAGCTCTGGAAACACCATATATTTT. This chain connects TRBV4-1 to TRBJ1-3; D call uncertain. Trimming left V 0 bases short and J 0 bases short, with 21 bases between. From germline, CDR1 is MGHRA and CDR2 YSYEKL. This CDR3 is 20 amino acids long.

The chain uses TRBV5-4 and TRBJ1-2; 9 nucleotides line up with TRBD1. CDR1 and CDR2 (germline): SGHNT, YYREEE (reference sequence). The V and J ends lost 1 base and 8 bases, in that order; junction bases with no gene match: 6. There are 14 residues in the CDR3. In DNA form, the CDR3 reads TGTGCCAGCAGCTTGCCGGGACAGGGAGAGGGCTACACCTTC. Residues: CASSLPGQGEGYTF.

The chain has TRBV7-3 and TRBJ2-3; weak D call: TRBD2 (5 bases). Germline V gene sequence: CDR1 SGHTA, CDR2 FQGTGA. Trimming removed 4 bases at V and 2 bases at J, with 16 bases between. The CDR3 runs 16 residues. CDR3 sequence reads: CASSSLGRENTDTQYF. For the CDR3, the DNA is TGTGCCAGCAGCTCATTGGGCCGGGAAAACACAGATACGCAGTATTTT. Based on the CDR3 plus reference TRBV7-3 and TRBJ2-3, the full variable domain is GAGVSQTPSNKVTEKGKYVELRCDPISGHTALYWYRQSLGQGPEFLIYFQGTGAADDSGLPNDRFFAVRPEGSVSTLKIQRTERGDSAVYLCASSSLGRENTDTQYFGPGTRLTVL.

The CDR3 DNA sequence: TGTGCCAGCTCACCAGTGGGACAGGGGGACTCACCCCTCCACTTT. Translation gives CASSPVGQGDSPLHF. The chain joins TRBV18 to TRBJ1-6; 11 bases fit TRBD1. The germline CDR1 and CDR2 sequences are KGHSH and LQKENI. This CDR3 contains 15 residues. The V gene end was trimmed by 2 bases and the J gene end by 10 bases; junction bases not matched to a gene: 4.

The genes are TRBV24-1 and TRBJ2-1; possibly TRBD1 for D (6 bases). V lost 2 bases and J 7 bases, leaving 11 bases between the germline ends. This CDR3 comprises 14 residues. Looked up from germline, CDR1 is KGHDR and CDR2 is SFDVKD. In DNA, the CDR3 is TGTGCCACCAGTGATTCCAACAGGGTAAATGAGCAGTTCTTC. Its protein product is CATSDSNRVNEQFF.

The gene calls are TRBV19 and TRBJ1-3; D may be TRBD1 (5 bases). CDR1 LNHDA and CDR2 SQIVND come from the germline V gene (reference sequence). The CDR3 extends over 15 amino acids. With 3 bases removed from V and 13 bases from J, the gap between germline ends came to 22 bases. The CDR3 DNA follows: TGTGCCAGTAGTATTGGCGGGACGAGCTGGAAGAGGATATATTTT. Translating gives CASSIGGTSWKRIYF.